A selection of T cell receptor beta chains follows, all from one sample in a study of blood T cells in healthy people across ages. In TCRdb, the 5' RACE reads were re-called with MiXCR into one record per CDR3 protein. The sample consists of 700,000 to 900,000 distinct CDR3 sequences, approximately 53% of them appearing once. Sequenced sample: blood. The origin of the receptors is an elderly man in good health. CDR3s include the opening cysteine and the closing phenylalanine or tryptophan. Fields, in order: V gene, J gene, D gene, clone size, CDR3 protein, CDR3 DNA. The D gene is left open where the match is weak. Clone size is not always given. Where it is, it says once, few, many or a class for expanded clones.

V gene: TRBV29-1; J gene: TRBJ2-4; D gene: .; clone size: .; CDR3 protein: CSVGRDQNIQYF; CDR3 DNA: TGCAGCGTGGGCCGGGACCAAAACATTCAGTACTTC
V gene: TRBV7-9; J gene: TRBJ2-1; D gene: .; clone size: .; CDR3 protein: CASSFPLGGDNEQFF; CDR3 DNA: TGTGCCAGCAGCTTCCCCCTCGGAGGAGACAATGAGCAGTTCTTC
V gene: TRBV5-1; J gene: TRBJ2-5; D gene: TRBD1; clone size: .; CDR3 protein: CASSLYRDRGQETQYF; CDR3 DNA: TGCGCCAGCAGCTTATACCGGGACAGGGGGCAAGAGACCCAGTACTTC
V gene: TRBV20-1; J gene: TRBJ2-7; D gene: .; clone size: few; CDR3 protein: CSARDPERSSYEQYF; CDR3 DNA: TGCAGTGCTAGAGATCCGGAGCGAAGCTCCTACGAGCAGTACTTC
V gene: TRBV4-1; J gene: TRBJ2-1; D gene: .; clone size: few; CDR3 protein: CASSQANYNEQFF; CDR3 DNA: TGCGCCAGCAGCCAAGCTAACTACAATGAGCAGTTCTTC
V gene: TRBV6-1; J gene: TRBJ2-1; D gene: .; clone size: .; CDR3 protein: CASGRQLTLQDEQFF; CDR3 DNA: TGTGCCAGCGGGAGACAGCTTACACTCCAAGATGAGCAGTTCTTC
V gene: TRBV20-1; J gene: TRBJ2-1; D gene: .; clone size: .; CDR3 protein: CSARDWGGEGYNEQFF; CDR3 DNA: TGCAGTGCTAGAGATTGGGGCGGAGAGGGCTACAATGAGCAGTTCTTC
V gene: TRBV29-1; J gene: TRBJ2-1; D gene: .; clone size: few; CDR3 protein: CSVDSLSYNEQFF; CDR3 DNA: TGCAGCGTTGACTCACTGTCCTACAATGAGCAGTTCTTC
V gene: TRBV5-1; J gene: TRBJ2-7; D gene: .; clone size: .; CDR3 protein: CASSLPRPGEQYF; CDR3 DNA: TGCGCCAGCAGCTTGCCGAGGCCAGGCGAGCAGTACTTC
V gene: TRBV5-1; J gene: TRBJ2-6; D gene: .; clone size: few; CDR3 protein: CASSVTGYSGANVLTF; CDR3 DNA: TGCGCCAGCAGCGTCACAGGTTACTCTGGGGCCAACGTCCTGACTTTC
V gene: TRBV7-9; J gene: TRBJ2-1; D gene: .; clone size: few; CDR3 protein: CASSQGGSNEQFF; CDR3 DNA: TGTGCCAGCAGCCAGGGGGGTAGCAATGAGCAGTTCTTC
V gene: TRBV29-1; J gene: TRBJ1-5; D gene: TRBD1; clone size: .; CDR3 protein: CSAWTGMGNQPQHF; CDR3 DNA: TGCAGCGCCTGGACAGGTATGGGCAATCAGCCCCAGCATTTT
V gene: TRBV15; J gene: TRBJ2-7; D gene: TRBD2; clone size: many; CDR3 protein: CATSRPGLAGGEQYF; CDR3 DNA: TGTGCCACCAGTCGGCCGGGACTAGCGGGAGGTGAGCAGTACTTC
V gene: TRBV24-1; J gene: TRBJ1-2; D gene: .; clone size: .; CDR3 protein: CATSEAGGRYGYTF; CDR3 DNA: TGTGCCACCAGTGAAGCTGGGGGACGCTATGGCTACACCTTC
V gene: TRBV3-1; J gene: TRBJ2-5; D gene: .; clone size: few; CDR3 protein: CASSQAGRTQYQETQYF; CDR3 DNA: TGTGCCAGCAGCCAAGCCGGACGGACACAGTACCAAGAGACCCAGTACTTC
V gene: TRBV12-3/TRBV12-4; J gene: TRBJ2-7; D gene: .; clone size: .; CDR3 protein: CASSFHAYEQYF; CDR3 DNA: TGTGCCAGCAGTTTCCACGCCTACGAGCAGTACTTC
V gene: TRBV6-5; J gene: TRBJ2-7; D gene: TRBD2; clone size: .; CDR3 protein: CASSYSLASGIPSYEQYF; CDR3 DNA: TGTGCCAGCAGTTACTCGCTCGCTAGCGGGATTCCCTCCTACGAGCAGTACTTC
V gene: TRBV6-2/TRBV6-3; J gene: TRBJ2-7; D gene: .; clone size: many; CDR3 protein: CASSRISMQGIVNEQYF; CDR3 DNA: TGTGCCAGCAGCCGGATATCTATGCAGGGGATTGTGAACGAGCAGTACTTC
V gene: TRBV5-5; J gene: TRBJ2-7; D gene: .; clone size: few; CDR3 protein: CASSNGDSYNEQYF; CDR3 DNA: TGTGCCAGCAGTAACGGAGACTCCTACAATGAGCAGTACTTC
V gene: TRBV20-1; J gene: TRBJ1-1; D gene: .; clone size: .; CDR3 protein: CSASSGLQGRNTEAFF; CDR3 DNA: TGCAGTGCTAGTTCGGGGCTACAGGGAAGGAACACTGAAGCTTTCTTT
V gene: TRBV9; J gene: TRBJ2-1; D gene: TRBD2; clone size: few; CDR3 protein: CASSASGRAVSEQFF; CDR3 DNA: TGTGCCAGCAGCGCGAGCGGGAGGGCCGTGTCTGAGCAGTTCTTC
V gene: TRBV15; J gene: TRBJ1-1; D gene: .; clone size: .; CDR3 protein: CATSRKQGTEAFF; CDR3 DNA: TGTGCCACCAGCAGGAAACAGGGAACTGAAGCTTTCTTT
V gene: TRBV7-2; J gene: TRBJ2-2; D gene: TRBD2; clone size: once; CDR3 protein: CASSLRLAGDAGELFF; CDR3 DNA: TGTGCCAGCAGCTTACGACTAGCGGGAGACGCCGGGGAGCTGTTTTTT
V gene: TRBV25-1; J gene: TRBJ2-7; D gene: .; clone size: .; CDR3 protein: CASSEGGTGSYEQYF; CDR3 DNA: TGTGCCAGCAGTGAAGGGGGGACGGGCTCCTACGAGCAGTACTTC
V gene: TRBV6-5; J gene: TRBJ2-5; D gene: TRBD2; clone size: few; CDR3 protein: CASSYLGRGSPQETQYF; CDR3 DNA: TGTGCCAGCAGTTACTTGGGTCGCGGGAGTCCACAAGAGACCCAGTACTTC
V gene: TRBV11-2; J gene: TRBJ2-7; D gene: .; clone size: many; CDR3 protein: CASSHGSATLYEQYF; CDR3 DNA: TGTGCCAGCAGCCATGGTTCCGCTACTTTGTACGAGCAGTACTTC
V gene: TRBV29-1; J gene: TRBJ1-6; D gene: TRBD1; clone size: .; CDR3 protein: CSVAAGQVPNSPLHF; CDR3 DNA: TGCAGCGTTGCTGCCGGACAGGTCCCAAATTCACCCCTCCACTTT
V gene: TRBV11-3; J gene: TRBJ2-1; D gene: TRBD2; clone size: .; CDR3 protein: CASSSAGVGDNEQFF; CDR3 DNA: TGTGCCAGCAGCTCAGCGGGAGTTGGCGACAATGAGCAGTTCTTC
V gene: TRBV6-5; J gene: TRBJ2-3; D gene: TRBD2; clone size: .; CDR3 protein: CASSYIRLAGDHRYAYF; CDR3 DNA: TGTGCCAGCAGTTACATTCGCCTAGCGGGTGATCACAGATACGCGTATTTT
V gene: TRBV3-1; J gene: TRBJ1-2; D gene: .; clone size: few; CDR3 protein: CASSQDRVARLYGYTF; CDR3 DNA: TGTGCCAGCAGCCAAGATAGGGTGGCCAGGCTCTATGGCTACACCTTC
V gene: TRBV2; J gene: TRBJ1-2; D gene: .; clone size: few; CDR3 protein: CASSGTALSYTF; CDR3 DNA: TGTGCCAGCAGTGGGACAGCCCTCAGCTACACCTTC
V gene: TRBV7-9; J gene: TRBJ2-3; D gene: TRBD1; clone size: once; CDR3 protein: CASPASGGENGDRYAYF; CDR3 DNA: TGTGCCAGCCCCGCGTCGGGTGGGGAGAACGGGGACAGATACGCGTATTTT
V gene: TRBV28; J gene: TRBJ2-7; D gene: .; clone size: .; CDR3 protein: CASSLSTAGENEQYF; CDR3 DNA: TGTGCCAGCAGTTTATCTACGGCAGGGGAGAACGAGCAGTACTTC
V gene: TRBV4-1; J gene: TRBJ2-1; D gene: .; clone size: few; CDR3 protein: CASSQGADRDEQFF; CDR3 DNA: TGCGCCAGCAGCCAAGGGGCCGACCGGGATGAGCAGTTCTTC
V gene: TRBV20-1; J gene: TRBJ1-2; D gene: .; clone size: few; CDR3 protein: CSADHKESRSGYTF; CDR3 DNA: TGCAGTGCCGACCACAAGGAGAGCCGGAGTGGCTACACCTTC
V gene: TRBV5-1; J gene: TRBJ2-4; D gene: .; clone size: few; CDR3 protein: CASSLDAKNIQYF; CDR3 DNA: TGCGCCAGCAGCTTGGATGCCAAAAACATTCAGTACTTC
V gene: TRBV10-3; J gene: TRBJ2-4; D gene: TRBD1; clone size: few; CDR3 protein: CATGYPGDGTGGSIQYF; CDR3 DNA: TGTGCCACCGGCTACCCGGGAGATGGGACAGGGGGGAGCATTCAGTACTTC
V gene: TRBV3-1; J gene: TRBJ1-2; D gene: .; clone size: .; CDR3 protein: CASRWGTGYGYTF; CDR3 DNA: TGTGCCAGCAGGTGGGGGACTGGCTATGGCTACACCTTC
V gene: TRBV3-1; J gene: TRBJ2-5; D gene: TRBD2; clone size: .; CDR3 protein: CASGQLGEGETQYF; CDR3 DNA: TGTGCCAGCGGCCAACTCGGGGAGGGAGAGACCCAGTACTTC
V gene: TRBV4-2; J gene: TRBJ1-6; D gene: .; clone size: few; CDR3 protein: CASSPAVKGDNSPLHF; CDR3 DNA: TGTGCCAGCAGCCCGGCCGTCAAGGGGGATAATTCACCCCTCCACTTT
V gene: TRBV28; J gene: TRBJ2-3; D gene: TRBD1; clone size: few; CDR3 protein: CASSQWTGLTDTQYF; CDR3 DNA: TGTGCCAGCAGTCAATGGACAGGTCTCACAGATACGCAGTATTTT
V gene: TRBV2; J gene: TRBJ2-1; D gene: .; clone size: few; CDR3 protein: CASSEGQGRLGGDEQFF; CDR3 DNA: TGTGCCAGCAGTGAAGGTCAGGGGAGGCTAGGGGGGGATGAGCAGTTCTTC
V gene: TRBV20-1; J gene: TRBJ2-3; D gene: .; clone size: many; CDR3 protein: CSANPASADTQYF; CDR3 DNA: TGCAGTGCTAACCCCGCCAGCGCAGATACGCAGTATTTT